The 13 T cell receptor beta chains in this list originate from one sample, sequenced in a study of T cell repertoires in cytomegalovirus infection. TCRdb reprocessed the reads via MiXCR and lists one record per CDR3 protein. The sample includes approximately 270,000 distinct CDR3 sequences, approximately 22% of them seen just once. Their antigens remain unidentified. The sample consisted of cultured PBMCs, taken from culture after CMV antigen stimulation. The receptors were gathered from a human donor in good health (CMV status not recorded). Some clones in this sample may be carry-over from other donors' samples.

Details on this clonotype: A read error is possible here, since a much larger clone lies one base away. The CDR3 carries no conserved terminal phenylalanine or tryptophan, so it likely arises from a read error. CDR3 DNA: TGTGCCAGCAGCCGTTTTGGGGGGGGCGGGAGCACCCAGTACCTC. It yields the protein CASSRFGGGGSTQYL. The chain combines TRBV7-9 with TRBJ2-5; perhaps TRBD2 as D (7 bases). The CDR3 length is 15 residues. Between the trimmed V and J ends, which lost 5 bases and 8 bases, there was a span of 21 bases. The germline CDR1 and CDR2 sequences are SEHNR and FQNEAQ (reference sequence).

Of note for this clonotype: A junction boundary mismatches the germline segment, possibly from a read error. The chain is built from TRBV6-5 and TRBJ2-4; D is possibly TRBD2 (7 bases). The CDR3 has 14 amino acids. From germline, CDR1 is MNHEY and CDR2 SVGAGI. In DNA, the CDR3 is TGTGCCAGCAGTGAGCTAGAAGGGGGGGACATTGAGTACTTC. Translating gives CASSELEGGDIEYF.

This clonotype was picked up a small number of times. This chain links TRBV2 with TRBJ2-3; no definite D call. V lost 0 bases and J lost 3, with 4 bases in between. Germline V CDR1 and CDR2: SNHLY, FYNNEI. The CDR3 loop spans 13 amino acids. This CDR3 is CASSEAGTDTQYF. As DNA, the CDR3 is TGTGCCAGCAGTGAAGCGGGGACAGATACGCAGTATTTT.

This clonotype was observed many times. The chain recombines TRBV7-8 with TRBJ1-5; the D gene is possibly TRBD1 (6 bases). Germline CDR1 is SGHVS and CDR2 is FQNEAQ. V was shortened by 2 bases and J by 5 bases, with 16 bases between the two germline ends. This CDR3 region has 16 residues. This CDR3 is CASSLNRVQGYQPQHF. CDR3 nucleotide sequence: TGTGCCAGCAGCTTAAACAGGGTTCAGGGCTATCAGCCCCAGCATTTT.

This chain uses TRBV10-3 with TRBJ2-1; 8 bases are shared with TRBD2. The CDR3 consists of 14 residues. The V gene's germline CDR1 is ENHRY and CDR2 SYGVKD. After removal of 5 bases from V and 6 bases from J, the junction contained 6 bases not matched to a gene. The CDR3 loop is CAISKAGAGNEQFF. DNA for the CDR3: TGTGCCATCAGTAAAGCGGGAGCCGGCAATGAGCAGTTCTTC.

This clonotype was seen repeatedly, ten times or more. The chain employs TRBV7-2 and TRBJ2-3; 7 bases are shared with TRBD2. Germline CDR1 and CDR2: SGHTA and FQGNSA. V gave up 1 base and J gave up 5 bases; unmatched junction bases: 12. This CDR3 contains 17 residues. CDR3 bases: TGTGCCAGCAGCTTAGTTGGGGCGGGAGTCGGTGGAGATACGCAGTATTTT. Translated: CASSLVGAGVGGDTQYF.

This clonotype was recorded many times. The rearrangement uses TRBV7-2 and TRBJ1-2; 10 positions match TRBD1. Germline values: CDR1 SGHTA, CDR2 FQGNSA. J gave up 4 bases and V 8 bases, and 7 bases lay outside the gene matches. CDR3 length: 14 residues. Written as DNA, the CDR3 is TGTGCCAGCGGGGGGACAGGGGCATTCTATGGCTACACCTTC. The encoded protein is CASGGTGAFYGYTF.

The chain recombines TRBV4-1 with TRBJ2-1, with D uncertain. The V end was cut by 1 base, the J end by 3 bases, with 16 bases between. CDR1 is MGHRA, CDR2 YSYEKL, per germline. This CDR3 is built from 17 residues. This chain's CDR3 is CASSQAPTISGYNEQFF. The CDR3, as DNA: TGCGCCAGCAGCCAAGCCCCAACTATCTCGGGCTACAATGAGCAGTTCTTC.

The chain uses TRBV7-9 and TRBJ1-1; D call uncertain. Between the trimmed V and J ends, which lost 5 bases and 3 bases, there was a span of 16 bases. This CDR3 is built from 15 residues. Germline V gene lookup returns CDR1 SEHNR and CDR2 FQNEAQ (reference sequence). The CDR3 DNA follows: TGTGCCAGCAGCGAGTCAGCGCTGTGGGACACTGAAGCTTTCTTT. Protein: CASSESALWDTEAFF. The full variable domain, with the rest looked up from reference TRBV7-9 and TRBJ1-1, is DTGVSQNPRHKITKRGQNVTFRCDPISEHNRLYWYRQTLGQGPEFLTYFQNEAQLEKSRLLSDRFSAERPKGSFSTLEIQRTEQGDSAMYLCASSESALWDTEAFFGQGTRLTVV.

This clonotype has just a few counts. The chain uses TRBV7-9 and TRBJ1-5; 10 bases align to TRBD1. The CDR3 has 14 residues. Unmatched junction bases numbered 3, after V lost 5 bases and J lost 5 bases. Germline values: CDR1 SEHNR, CDR2 FQNEAQ (reference sequence). The CDR3 DNA sequence: TGTGCCAGCAGCCAGACAGGGGGCGATCAGCCCCAGCATTTT. Its protein is CASSQTGGDQPQHF.

The chain employs TRBV4-1 and TRBJ2-1, with TRBD1 matching over 9 bases. The germline CDR1 and CDR2 sequences are MGHRA and YSYEKL. With 3 bases clipped from V and 5 bases from J, the junction kept 8 bases outside the gene matches. CDR3 length: 16 amino acids. CDR3 amino acids: CASSHPPGQGNNEQFF. CDR3 bases: TGCGCCAGCAGCCACCCACCGGGACAGGGTAACAATGAGCAGTTCTTC.

This rearrangement joins TRBV4-1 to TRBJ1-1; no definite D call. The V and J ends lost 7 bases and 2 bases respectively, with 5 bases between them. The CDR3 has 11 residues. Per the germline V gene, CDR1 is MGHRA and CDR2 is YSYEKL. The CDR3 coding sequence is TGCGCCAGCACAACAAACACTGAAGCTTTCTTT. Translated, it gives CASTTNTEAFF.

In this sample, this clonotype turned up a few times. This chain joins TRBV7-2 and TRBJ1-1, with D tentatively TRBD1 (5 bases). V dropped 6 bases and J dropped 1 base, with 12 bases sitting between them. CDR1 and CDR2 from the germline V gene are SGHTA and FQGNSA. The CDR3 length is 14 residues. This chain's CDR3 is CASSPRERNTEAFF. The DNA of the CDR3 is TGTGCCAGCAGTCCCAGGGAAAGGAACACTGAAGCTTTCTTT. The variable domain in full, completed from reference TRBV7-2 and TRBJ1-1, reads GAGVSQSPSNKVTEKGKDVELRCDPISGHTALYWYRQSLGQGLEFLIYFQGNSAPDKSGLPSDRFSAERTGGSVSTLTIQRTQQEDSAVYLCASSPRERNTEAFFGQGTRLTVV.